A selection of T cell receptor beta chains follows, all from one sample in a study of blood T cell repertoires in COVID-19. The method was immunoSEQ multiplex PCR; TCRdb's version includes in-frame clones alone and lacks a portion of them. Among about 94,000 clones, about 80% were seen once, and the ten largest hold around 20%. The sample was peripheral blood. These TCRs come from a human donor in a cohort sampled during active COVID-19. Both conserved end residues are part of each CDR3. A D gene is named only where the DNA matches it firmly. Rows may omit the clone size; those that give it use once, few, many or a size class.

J gene	clone size	D gene	V gene	CDR3 protein	CDR3 DNA
TRBJ2-1	-	TRBD2	TRBV10-3	CAISNLLAGANEQFF	TGTGCCATCAGTAATCTCCTAGCGGGAGCGAATGAGCAGTTCTTC
TRBJ1-1	many	-	TRBV19	CASSIARDTEAFF	TGTGCCAGTAGTATAGCCCGGGACACTGAAGCTTTCTTT
TRBJ2-7	-	TRBD2	TRBV4-1	CASSQGLADYEQYF	TGCGCCAGCAGCCAAGGACTAGCGGACTACGAGCAGTACTTC
TRBJ2-7	-	-	TRBV19	CASSTQDRNYEQYF	TGTGCCAGTAGTACTCAAGACAGGAACTACGAGCAGTACTTC
TRBJ2-1	-	TRBD2	TRBV9	CASSLRGTSRHEQFF	TGTGCCAGCAGCCTGAGAGGGACTAGTCGCCATGAGCAGTTCTTC
TRBJ2-7	-	TRBD1	TRBV5-1	CASSLAGTGPYEQYF	TGCGCCAGCAGCTTGGCCGGGACAGGACCCTACGAGCAGTACTTC
TRBJ1-5	-	-	TRBV7-2	CASSLVRYNQPQHF	TGTGCCAGCAGCTTAGTTCGGTACAATCAGCCCCAGCATTTT
TRBJ1-2	-	TRBD1	TRBV13	CASSNDQGQLNGYTF	TGTGCCAGCAGCAACGACCAGGGACAGCTAAATGGCTACACCTTC
TRBJ2-7	-	-	TRBV7-2	CASSLNRAYEQYF	TGTGCCAGCAGCTTAAACAGAGCCTACGAGCAGTACTTC
TRBJ2-7	-	TRBD1	TRBV18	CASSPPQQGNYEQYF	TGTGCCAGCTCACCACCTCAACAGGGGAACTACGAGCAGTACTTC
TRBJ1-2	-	-	TRBV18	CASSPPGRAAGYTF	TGTGCCAGCTCACCACCGGGCCGCGCAGCAGGCTACACCTTC
TRBJ1-5	-	-	TRBV24-1	CATSDHRVQPQHF	TGTGCCACCAGTGATCACAGAGTTCAGCCCCAGCATTTT
TRBJ2-1	-	-	TRBV19	CASSIPGRPYNEQFF	TGTGCCAGTAGTATTCCGGGGAGGCCATACAATGAGCAGTTCTTC
TRBJ2-5	-	TRBD1	TRBV7-9	CASSDRGTKETQYF	TGTGCCAGCAGCGACAGGGGAACCAAAGAGACCCAGTACTTC
TRBJ1-5	once	-	TRBV5-1	CASSLGGLGQPQHF	TGCGCCAGCAGCCTCGGGGGTCTCGGGCAGCCCCAGCATTTT
TRBJ1-2	few	TRBD1	TRBV20-1	CSASTDRLAYGYTF	TGCAGTGCTAGTACGGACAGGCTGGCCTATGGCTACACCTTC
TRBJ2-2	few	TRBD2	TRBV7-9	CASSKTLAGGPGELFF	TGTGCCAGCAGCAAAACCCTAGCGGGAGGCCCCGGGGAGCTGTTTTTT
TRBJ2-7	-	TRBD1	TRBV7-2	CASRLGQVQEQYF	TGTGCCAGCAGACTTGGACAGGTCCAGGAGCAGTACTTC
TRBJ2-7	-	-	TRBV7-2	CASSSDGLPSYEQYF	TGTGCCAGCAGCTCTGATGGGCTCCCCTCCTACGAGCAGTACTTC
TRBJ2-1	-	TRBD2	TRBV10-3	CAIRAGAYNEQFF	TGTGCCATCAGAGCGGGAGCCTACAATGAGCAGTTCTTC
TRBJ1-2	-	-	TRBV7-2	CASSLVVWGSYGYTF	TGTGCCAGCAGCTTAGTGGTCTGGGGCAGCTATGGCTACACCTTC
TRBJ1-1	-	-	TRBV7-8	CASSSQLLRDTEAFF	TGTGCCAGCAGCTCACAGTTATTGAGGGACACTGAAGCTTTCTTT
TRBJ2-6	-	-	TRBV5-1	CASSLASTGKSGANVLTF	TGCGCCAGCAGCTTGGCGAGCACAGGGAAGTCTGGGGCCAACGTCCTGACTTTC
TRBJ2-7	once	TRBD2	TRBV6-4	CASGTSASYEQYF	TGTGCCAGTGGGACTAGCGCTTCCTACGAGCAGTACTTC
TRBJ1-2	-	-	TRBV28	CASSFRGEGGYTF	TGTGCCAGCAGCTTCCGGGGGGAGGGTGGCTACACCTTC
TRBJ2-3	-	-	TRBV24-1	CATSDPGAGADTQYF	TGTGCCACCAGTGACCCGGGGGCGGGGGCAGATACGCAGTATTTT
TRBJ1-1	once	-	TRBV19	CASSWTENTEAFF	TGTGCCAGTAGCTGGACAGAGAACACTGAAGCTTTCTTT
TRBJ2-3	once	TRBD1	TRBV27	CASSFYRGTDTQYF	TGTGCCAGCAGTTTCTACAGGGGTACAGATACGCAGTATTTT
TRBJ2-3	-	-	TRBV6-2/TRBV6-3	CASSQLISGPSTDTQYF	TGTGCCAGCAGCCAACTTATAAGCGGGCCTAGCACAGATACGCAGTATTTT
TRBJ2-7	-	TRBD1	TRBV11-2	CASSSDRGPFYEQYF	TGTGCCAGCAGCTCAGACAGGGGGCCCTTCTACGAGCAGTACTTC
TRBJ2-1	few	TRBD2	TRBV4-2	CASSQEGLAGGPGYNEQFF	TGTGCCAGCAGCCAAGAAGGGCTAGCGGGAGGCCCAGGGTATAATGAGCAGTTCTTC
TRBJ2-7	-	-	TRBV28	CASSFAREQYF	TGTGCCAGCAGTTTTGCGAGAGAGCAGTACTTC
TRBJ1-2	-	-	TRBV5-8	CASSLVASNYGYTF	TGTGCCAGCAGCTTGGTCGCCAGTAACTATGGCTACACCTTC
TRBJ1-1	-	TRBD1	TRBV7-9	CASSRGQGDTEAFF	TGTGCCAGCAGCCGCGGACAGGGTGACACTGAAGCTTTCTTT
TRBJ1-1	-	TRBD1	TRBV16	CASSQQGLGEAFF	TGTGCCAGCAGTCAACAGGGGCTAGGTGAAGCTTTCTTT
TRBJ2-7	-	TRBD1	TRBV18	CASSPPTGGKSEQYF	TGTGCCAGCTCGCCCCCGACAGGGGGGAAGAGCGAGCAGTACTTC
TRBJ2-7	few	-	TRBV5-1	CASRLNQETPYEQYF	TGCGCCAGCAGACTGAACCAGGAAACCCCCTACGAGCAGTACTTC
TRBJ2-6	-	-	TRBV4-1	CASSQDYTAGANVLTF	TGCGCCAGCAGCCAGGATTACACAGCTGGGGCCAACGTCCTGACTTTC
TRBJ1-4	-	TRBD1	TRBV24-1	CATSETGGGEKLFF	TGTGCCACCAGTGAGACAGGGGGAGGCGAAAAACTGTTTTTT
TRBJ2-7	-	TRBD2	TRBV4-1	CASSQALTSGRSEQYF	TGCGCCAGCAGCCAAGCCCTGACTAGCGGGAGATCCGAGCAGTACTTC
TRBJ2-7	-	TRBD2	TRBV6-5	CASSQLAGVYEQYF	TGTGCCAGCAGTCAACTAGCGGGAGTCTACGAGCAGTACTTC
TRBJ1-2	-	TRBD1	TRBV25-1	CASSTARGLMNGYTF	TGTGCCAGCAGTACAGCCAGGGGGCTAATGAATGGCTACACCTTC
TRBJ1-1	few	-	TRBV19	CASSPRGGTSEAFF	TGTGCCAGTAGCCCCCGGGGAGGTACGTCTGAAGCTTTCTTT
TRBJ2-2	-	-	TRBV18	CASSPKFERSGELFF	TGTGCCAGCTCACCAAAGTTCGAGCGATCCGGGGAGCTGTTTTTT
TRBJ2-3	-	-	TRBV20-1	CSAPRGGTQYF	TGCAGTGCCCCTAGGGGGGGTACGCAGTATTTT
TRBJ2-7	-	-	TRBV3-1/TRBV3-2	CASSPIGSRDYEQYF	TGTGCCAGCAGCCCCATCGGGTCTCGGGACTACGAGCAGTACTTC
TRBJ2-7	-	-	TRBV5-1	CASSNTGPYEQYF	TGCGCCAGCAGCAATACAGGGCCCTACGAGCAGTACTTC